This paragraph covers one TCR beta chain sequence. Its antigen remains unknown. These data come from a study of CD8+ T cells in alopecia areata. In the study overall: Twice daily, treated patients received 5 to 10 mg of oral tofacitinib. Once tofacitinib had been taken for 6 to 18 months, 6 months off drug followed. Overall study results and limits: Mouse data revealed clearer TCR sharing than patient data did, a gap possibly tied to HLA. Sequenced scalp T cells also include alphabeta T cells resident in normal skin.

Reverse transcription of extracted RNA yielded cDNA, which provided the sequencing template. The table came from immunoSEQ multiplex PCR; TCRdb's copy has only in-frame clones and leaves some out. The sample has 200,000 or so clones; approximately 52% are singletons. Trimming shortened V by 8 bases and J by 7 bases, and 18 bases separated the two germline ends. The length of the CDR3 is 13 residues. The V gene's germline CDR1 is SGHAT and CDR2 FQNNGV. The TCR sequence derives from a human donor with alopecia areata. The rearrangement uses TRBV11-2 and TRBJ2-7; D remains unclear. The sequencing used CD4+ T cells sorted from blood, collected at week 0. The CDR3 loop is CASGQETRGEQYF. CDR3 coding DNA: TGTGCCAGCGGGCAGGAGACCCGAGGTGAGCAGTACTTC.